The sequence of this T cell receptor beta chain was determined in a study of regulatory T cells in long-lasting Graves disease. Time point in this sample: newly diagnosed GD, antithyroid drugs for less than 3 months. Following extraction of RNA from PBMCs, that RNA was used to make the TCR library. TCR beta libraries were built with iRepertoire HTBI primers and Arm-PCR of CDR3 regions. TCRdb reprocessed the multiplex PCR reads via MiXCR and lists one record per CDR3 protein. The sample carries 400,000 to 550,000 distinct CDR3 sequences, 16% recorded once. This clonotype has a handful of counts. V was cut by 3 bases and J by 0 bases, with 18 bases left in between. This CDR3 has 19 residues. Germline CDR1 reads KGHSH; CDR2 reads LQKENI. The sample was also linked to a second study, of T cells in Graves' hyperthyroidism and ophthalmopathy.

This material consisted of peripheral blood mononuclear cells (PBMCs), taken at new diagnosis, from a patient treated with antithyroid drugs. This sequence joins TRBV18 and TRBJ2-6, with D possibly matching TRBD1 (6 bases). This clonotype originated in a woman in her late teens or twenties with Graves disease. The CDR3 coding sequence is TGTGCCAGCTCACCGAGGACAGCCCACTCTTTCTCTGGGGCCAACGTCCTGACTTTC. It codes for CASSPRTAHSFSGANVLTF.